The clone carrying this TCR beta chain is termed medium-sized. Plates contained around 200,000 CFSE-labeled responder cells and around 200,000 irradiated, violet-dye-labeled stimulator cells. In germline, CDR1 is SGHRS, CDR2 YFSETQ. Between the trimmed V and J ends, which lost 2 bases and 3 bases, there was a span of 13 bases. This CDR3 is built from 15 residues. The sample is drawn from a study of graft-versus-host responses after intestinal transplantation. Study overall: Those transplanted obtained multivisceral, liver-intestinal, or isolated intestinal grafts. Every recipient underwent anti-thymocyte globulin induction, then tacrolimus and steroids for three to four years. Study results and limitations: Early post-transplant HvG declines tracked with peak circulating GvH clone levels.

This table comes from immunoSEQ multiplex PCR, and its TCRdb copy is limited to in-frame clones, with some not included. The sample contains under 25,000 clones, roughly 40% of which appear only once. This TCR was recovered from a human patient who was an organ donor for intestinal transplantation. The chain is built from TRBV5-1 and TRBJ2-3; weak D call: TRBD2 (6 bases). The sequenced sample was alloreactive CD4+ T cells from a mixed lymphocyte reaction culture, obtained before transplantation. Regarding subset: CFSE-low proliferating T cells sorted from approximately 6-day pre-transplant mixed lymphocyte reaction (GvH or HvG direction). The CDR3 sequence: CASSFSGARTDTQYF. The CDR3 DNA reads as TGCGCCAGCAGCTTTAGCGGCGCGAGGACAGATACGCAGTATTTT.